This TCR beta chain comes out of a study of blood T cell repertoires in COVID-19. Overall study context: Acute and convalescent COVID-19 samples came from the United States, Italy and Spain. T cells, B-cell-depleted T cells, or PBMCs supplied cDNA or gDNA.

CDR3 length: 13 amino acids. Germline trimming cut 7 bases from V and 0 bases from J; bases unmatched to any gene: 5. Germline V gene sequence: CDR1 SQVTM, CDR2 ANQGSEA. Original processing notes: For nucleated cells, counts were estimated from reference gene primer amplification. The protocol was immunoSEQ multiplex PCR, while the TCRdb copy is restricted to in-frame clones and leaves out a portion. The DNA was the basis for D and trimming; V, J and clone size are from that table. Counted here are around 140,000 clones, 84% occurring once; the ten biggest clones make up about 5%. The clonotype originates from a human donor in a cohort sampled during active COVID-19. The sample was peripheral blood. The gene calls are TRBV29-1 and TRBJ2-5; TRBD2 matches at 7 bases. The CDR3 DNA reads TGCAGCGCTAGCGGCGCTTACCAAGAGACCCAGTACTTC. Translated: CSASGAYQETQYF.